This T cell receptor (beta chain) was identified in a study of identical twins (dated by TCRdb to the mid-2010s). Context from the whole study: TCR alpha and beta repertoires from monozygotic twins, unrelated adults of various ages and cord blood were deep-sequenced to test whether fetal clonotypes persist. To rule out contamination, replicate twin experiments were performed at different times with different library preparation protocols.

What the research found in general, with its limitations: In monozygotic twins, out-of-frame TCR alpha sharing was systematically underestimated by recombination models, although the models agreed with sharing between unrelated individuals. Invariant T cells such as MAIT and iNKT could partly confound zero-insertion analyses, although diverse VJ usage argued against such confounding for most clonotypes. Fewer insertions were carried by abundant cord blood beta clonotypes; a weaker similar trend was observed in young adult naive repertoires, while no such trend was observed in memory repertoires. Conclusions relied on cross-sectional statistical analysis, since the same donors could not be followed over many years. In beta out-of-frame sequences, excess twin sharing was weaker, because having fewer shared sequences lowered the signal-to-noise ratio. Compared with coincidental sharing between unrelated individuals, out-of-frame TCR alpha sequences shared between twins had an excess of sequences with low generation probability.

Library preparation employed 5' RACE. This sample was sequenced with an Illumina HiSeq 2000. A universal primer binding site was introduced by template switching, and a unique molecular identifier was present in the final cDNA, enabling accurate counting of TCR cDNA molecules. Specific primers in the conserved constant-segment region were used to synthesize first-strand cDNA for TCR alpha and beta chains. To control for contamination, every cDNA library was double barcoded, receiving both a SMART-Mk sample barcode and Illumina barcodes. TruSeq adapter sequences and Illumina sample barcodes were added in two successive PCR steps. TCR alpha and beta cDNA libraries were sequenced on the Illumina HiSeq platform with custom primers. The original pipeline was this. Raw reads were processed with MiGEC to extract unique molecular identifiers, and MiXCR was used to determine CDR3 positions. For each individual, recombination models were inferred using an EM algorithm with the repgenHMM and IGoR tools. Shared clonotypes were analyzed with the tcR package in R, and sharing was normalized by the product of cloneset sizes. To study raw recombination without the effects of thymic and clonal selection, out-of-frame nonproductive sequences were analyzed. Through fastp at Q25 and MiXCR, TCRdb rebuilt clones from the public reads, retaining in-frame beta chains. Records with the same CDR3 protein are collapsed into one entry carrying the most frequent genes and DNA. Here the V and J calls rest on TCRdb's processing, not on the authors' analysis. The sample table lists some 460,000 distinct CDR3 sequences, 14% of them with a count of one. Of the sample, roughly 0.56% falls within the top ten clones.

Comment on this clonotype: Its antigen is still unknown. No per-base quality is available; no much larger clone lies one base away.

Every donor was a healthy Caucasian. Three pairs of female monozygotic twins, all aged roughly 18 to 30 years, were included in the twin cohort. Positive isolation kits from Invitrogen were used to isolate the CD4+ and CD8+ T cell populations. The CDR3 measures 13 amino acids from cysteine to phenylalanine. Of all the DNA, just the CDR3 is kept, 39 bases in frame from base 1. The junction carries 9 bases between V and J, which are trimmed by 5 bases and 3 bases respectively. In the germline V gene, CDR1 corresponds to SGHTA and CDR2 to FQGTGA. These data were also filed under a second study, of yellow fever vaccine responses in identical twins. The second study's authors report: The authors reported that the T cell response to vaccination in identical twins appeared partly convergent and partly personalized. The study precisely tracked vaccine-responding T cell clones in identical twins.

The specimen sequenced was CD4+ T cells sorted from blood. The chain employs TRBV7-3 and TRBJ2-3, with the D gene too uncertain to name. This clonotype was sampled from a woman between 18 and 29 years old in good health. The CDR3 protein: CASSNVQTDTQYF. The DNA is TGTGCCAGCAGCAATGTCCAGACAGATACGCAGTATTTT.